The 13 T cell receptor beta chains reported below all come from one sample, sequenced in a study of T cells in localized non-small cell lung cancer. Clones were read by immunoSEQ multiplex PCR, and TCRdb kept only the in-frame ones, dropping some. The repertoire holds about 12,000 clones, with 85% as singletons. Here the sequenced sample was peripheral blood, taken before any cancer treatment. The receptors were sampled from a male donor aged 60 or over with stage I lung adenocarcinoma.

The V and J genes are TRBV5-4 and TRBJ1-1; 9 bases agree with TRBD1. The germline V gene has CDR1 SGHNT and CDR2 YYREEE (reference sequence). This CDR3 comprises 13 residues. V shed 5 bases and J 7 bases; nucleotides not matched to a gene: 6. CDR3 bases: TGTGCCAGCAGACGGACAGGGGCCATTGAAGCTTTCTTT. Translated, it gives CASRRTGAIEAFF.

This chain links TRBV27 with TRBJ2-3; D is unclear. Per the germline V gene, CDR1 is MNHEY and CDR2 is SMNVEV (reference sequence). The germline V and J ends were trimmed by 3 bases and 5 bases, with 12 bases remaining between them. The CDR3 is 14 residues long. The CDR3 spells CASSLMGFGDTQYF. CDR3 in DNA: TGTGCCAGCAGTTTGATGGGCTTCGGAGATACGCAGTATTTT.

CDR3 region: CASSQDENSSYEQYF. The CDR3 nucleotides are TGCGCCAGCAGCCAAGATGAAAACAGTAGCTACGAGCAGTACTTC. The chain joins TRBV4-1 to TRBJ2-7; D is unclear. From germline, CDR1 is MGHRA and CDR2 YSYEKL. V was shortened by 0 bases and J by 3 bases, with 12 bases between the two germline ends. The CDR3 is made up of 15 amino acids.

The rearrangement joins TRBV27 to TRBJ2-2, with a tentative D call TRBD2 (6 bases). V was shortened by 4 bases and J by 7 bases, with 10 bases between the two germline ends. The CDR3 extends over 13 amino acids. Germline values: CDR1 MNHEY, CDR2 SMNVEV (reference sequence). CDR3 residues: CASSSGVGGELFF. For the CDR3, the DNA is TGTGCCAGCAGTTCGGGGGTTGGCGGGGAGCTGTTTTTT.

The V gene is TRBV7-3, the J gene TRBJ2-3; 9 positions agree with TRBD2. The ends lost 5 bases at V and 5 bases at J; junction bases unmatched: 14. CDR1 SGHTA and CDR2 FQGTGA come from the germline V gene. The CDR3 contains 17 residues. The CDR3 loop reads CASSPNPSSGALDTQYF. DNA for the CDR3: TGTGCCAGCAGCCCCAACCCCTCTAGCGGGGCACTAGATACGCAGTATTTT.

The genes are TRBV9 and TRBJ2-1; 7 nucleotides align to TRBD2. Germline V lookup: CDR1 SGDLS, CDR2 YYNGEE. Unmatched junction bases numbered 9, after V lost 0 bases and J lost 9 bases. The CDR3 is 15 residues long. In DNA form, the CDR3 reads TGTGCCAGCAGCGTAGACGGCGGGGGTGGGATTGAGCAGTTCTTC. It yields the protein CASSVDGGGGIEQFF.

This chain joins TRBV5-6 and TRBJ2-7; no definite D call. Trimming pared 10 bases from V and 0 bases from J, leaving 14 bases between. The CDR3 extends over 13 amino acids. From germline, CDR1 is SGHDT and CDR2 YYEEEE. The CDR3 nucleotides are TGTGCCGCCGACCGGGCCGCCTCCTACGAGCAGTACTTC. This translates into CAADRAASYEQYF.

The chain uses TRBV6-4 and TRBJ2-3; maybe TRBD1 (5 bases). The V end lost 6 bases, the J end lost 0 bases, and 7 bases lay between the germline ends. The CDR3 loop spans 13 amino acids. Germline values: CDR1 MRHNA, CDR2 SNTAGT. The CDR3 nucleotides read TGTGCCAGCAGGACAGTTAGCACAGATACGCAGTATTTT. It translates to CASRTVSTDTQYF.

The genes are TRBV9 and TRBJ1-5; D gene unclear. Germline values: CDR1 SGDLS, CDR2 YYNGEE. This CDR3 spans 13 amino acids. V shed 0 bases and J shed 3 bases, with 4 bases lying between them. The CDR3 DNA reads as TGTGCCAGCAGCGTAGCCTACAATCAGCCCCAGCATTTT. It translates to CASSVAYNQPQHF. Looking up the rest from reference TRBV9 and TRBJ1-5 gives the full variable domain: DSGVTQTPKHLITATGQRVTLRCSPRSGDLSVYWYQQSLDQGLQFLIQYYNGEERAKGNILERFSAQQFPDLHSELNLSSLELGDSALYFCASSVAYNQPQHFGDGTRLSIL.

This chain links TRBV6-6 with TRBJ1-1; perhaps TRBD1 as D (5 bases). The germline gives CDR1 MNHNY, CDR2 SVGAGI (reference sequence). The CDR3 covers 13 residues. The V end lost 10 bases, the J end lost 1 base, and 13 bases lay between the germline ends. CDR3 DNA sequence: TGTGCCACCCGGGACGGCTCGAACACTGAAGCTTTCTTT. Its protein is CATRDGSNTEAFF.

In this sample, this clone turned up a few times. The rearrangement joins TRBV10-3 to TRBJ1-1, with D perhaps matching TRBD1 (6 bases). The CDR3 loop spans 16 amino acids. CDR1 and CDR2 from the germline V gene are ENHRY and SYGVKD. V gave up 0 bases and J gave up 0 bases, with 11 bases separating them. The CDR3 here is CAISESRTAMNTEAFF. In DNA, the CDR3 is TGTGCCATCAGTGAGTCGAGGACAGCCATGAACACTGAAGCTTTCTTT.

Worth noting for this clone: Other nucleotide sequences from this sample produce the same CDR3. The genes are TRBV11-2 and TRBJ1-2; the match to TRBD1 covers 7 bases. The CDR3 covers 16 residues. The germline CDR1 and CDR2 sequences are SGHAT and FQNNGV. Losses at the gene ends were 3 bases for V and 8 bases for J; bases not matched to a gene: 15. This chain's CDR3 is CASSLGGEGAQEGYTF. The CDR3 DNA sequence: TGTGCCAGCAGCTTGGGGGGTGAGGGGGCGCAGGAAGGCTACACCTTC.

This clone was recorded once. The rearrangement uses TRBV21-1 and TRBJ2-7; the D call in the table, TRBD1, was not verified against the DNA. TRBV21-1 is shown as a pseudogene. The CDR3 extends over 17 amino acids. The CDR3 nucleotides are TGTGCCAGCAGCAAAGCGGGGCGGACAGAGGAGAATTACGAGCAGTACTTC. Translation gives CASSKAGRTEENYEQYF.